This T cell receptor (beta chain) was found in a study of shared clonotypes between healthy human individuals. V dropped 5 bases and J dropped 0 bases, with 5 bases sitting between them. CDR1 and CDR2 from the germline V gene are SQVTM and ANQGSEA. This CDR3 contains 13 residues. Sorted-subset replicate PCRs used around 200 ng DNA, 30,000 or so T cell genomes. TCRdb's copy holds only in-frame clones and misses some; the assay was immunoSEQ multiplex PCR. The sample yields about 2.5 million clones, around 93% seen once. The receptor was isolated from a man aged 18 to 29 in good health. Some clones in this sample may be carry-over from other donors' samples. Sequencing was carried out using naive CD4+ T cells from PBMCs. Specified subset: CD45RA+ positively selected. This chain links TRBV29-1 with TRBJ2-6; no firm D call. CDR3 loop: CSVLNSGANVLTF. The CDR3, as DNA: TGCAGCGTTCTGAACTCTGGGGCCAACGTCCTGACTTTC.